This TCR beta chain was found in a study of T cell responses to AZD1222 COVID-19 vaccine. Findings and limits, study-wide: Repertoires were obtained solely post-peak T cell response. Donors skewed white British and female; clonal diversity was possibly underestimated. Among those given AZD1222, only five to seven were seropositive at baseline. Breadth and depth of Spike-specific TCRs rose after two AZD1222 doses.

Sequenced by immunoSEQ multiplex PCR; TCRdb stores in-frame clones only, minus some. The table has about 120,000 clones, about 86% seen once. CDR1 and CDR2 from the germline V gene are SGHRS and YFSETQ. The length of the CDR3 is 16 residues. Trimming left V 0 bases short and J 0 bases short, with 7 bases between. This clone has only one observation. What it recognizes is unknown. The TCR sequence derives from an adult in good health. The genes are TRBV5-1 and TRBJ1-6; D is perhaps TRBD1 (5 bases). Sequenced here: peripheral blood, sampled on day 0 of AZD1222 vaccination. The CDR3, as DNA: TGCGCCAGCAGCTTGGAGGGGAGCTCCTATAATTCACCCCTCCACTTT. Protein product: CASSLEGSSYNSPLHF.